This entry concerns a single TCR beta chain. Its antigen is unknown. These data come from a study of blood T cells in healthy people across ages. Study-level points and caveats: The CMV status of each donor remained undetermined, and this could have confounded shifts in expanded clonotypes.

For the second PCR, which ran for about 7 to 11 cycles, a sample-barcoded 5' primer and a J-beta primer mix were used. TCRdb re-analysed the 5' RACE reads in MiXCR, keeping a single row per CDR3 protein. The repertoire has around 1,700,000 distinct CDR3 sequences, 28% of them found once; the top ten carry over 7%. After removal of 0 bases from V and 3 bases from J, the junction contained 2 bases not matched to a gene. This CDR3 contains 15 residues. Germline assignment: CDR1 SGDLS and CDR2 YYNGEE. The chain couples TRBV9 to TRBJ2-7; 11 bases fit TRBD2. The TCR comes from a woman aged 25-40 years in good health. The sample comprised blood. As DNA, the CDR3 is TGTGCCAGCAGCGTAGACACTAGCGGGAGCTACGAGCAGTACTTC. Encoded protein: CASSVDTSGSYEQYF.